A single sample gave rise to the 5 T cell receptor beta chains below, sequenced in a study of PD-1 blockade in classical Hodgkin lymphoma. Produced via immunoSEQ multiplex PCR; TCRdb's table is partial and in-frame only. The sample includes just under 45,000 clones, around two thirds seen only once; the top ten take 3% to 4%. Time point noted: cycle 4 day 1 (C4D1), after less than seven weeks of nivolumab. Brentuximab vedotin exposure varied, and every patient relapsed after autologous stem cell transplantation. The material was peripheral blood mononuclear cells (PBMCs), obtained before the fourth cycle of nivolumab. Receptor source: a human donor with classical Hodgkin lymphoma.

This chain connects TRBV19 to TRBJ1-6, with D possibly being TRBD1 (6 bases). Germline lookup yields CDR1 LNHDA and CDR2 SQIVND (reference sequence). CDR3 length equals 13 residues. Trimming removed 7 bases at V and 6 bases at J, with 10 bases between. CDR3 nucleotide sequence: TGTGCCAGTACCCAGGGGACTAATTCACCCCTCCACTTT. It encodes CASTQGTNSPLHF.

Points on this clone: The same CDR3 arises from other DNA sequences in this sample as well. The rearrangement uses TRBV19 and TRBJ1-5; D gene ambiguous. V was cut by 1 base and J by 0 bases, with 7 bases left in between. This CDR3 region has 15 residues. The germline CDR1 and CDR2 sequences are LNHDA and SQIVND (reference sequence). The CDR3 DNA sequence: TGTGCCAGTAGTATAGGAGGGAGTAGCAATCAGCCCCAGCATTTT. This sequence encodes CASSIGGSSNQPQHF.

The chain couples TRBV10-3 to TRBJ1-3; D unclear. From germline, CDR1 is ENHRY and CDR2 SYGVKD. V shed 6 bases and J shed 7 bases, with 16 bases lying between them. The CDR3 has 14 residues. The chain's CDR3 is CAIRGVERRNTIYF. In DNA, the CDR3 is TGTGCCATCAGGGGAGTGGAACGGAGGAACACCATATATTTT.

The chain carries TRBV5-4 and TRBJ2-7; D may match TRBD1 or TRBD2 (6 bases each). V was cut by 2 bases and J by 3 bases, with 15 bases left in between. Germline V gives CDR1 SGHNT, CDR2 YYREEE (reference sequence). The CDR3 extends over 15 amino acids. Here the CDR3 reads CASSFPAGGIYEQYF. The DNA of the CDR3 is TGTGCCAGCAGCTTTCCCGCCGGGGGCATCTACGAGCAGTACTTC.

The chain is built from TRBV11-2 and TRBJ1-6, with TRBD1 matching 7 bases. Germline V CDR1 and CDR2: SGHAT, FQNNGV. The ends lost 5 bases at V and 8 bases at J; junction bases unmatched: 12. This CDR3 has 16 residues. The CDR3 region has the DNA TGTGCCAGCAGCACTAGGCCGGGACAGAGCCATTCACCCCTCCACTTT. Translated: CASSTRPGQSHSPLHF.